A selection of T cell receptor beta chains follows, all from one sample in a study of human T cells and chemical hapten exposure. MiXCR, run by TCRdb on the RACE reads, gives a single entry per CDR3 protein. The sample shows a few hundred thousand distinct CDR3 sequences, around 6% of them seen only once. Material: whole blood, obtained in connection with sensitization to the hapten diphenylcyclopropenone (DPC). The receptors stem from a woman younger than 30 with alopecia areata. Some clones in this sample may be carry-over from other donors' samples. Each CDR3 is given with its conserved first and last residue. D genes are given only for firm matches. Clone size is not always given. Where it is, it says once, few, many or a class for expanded clones.

clone_size	cdr3_length	v_call	d_call	j_call	cdr3_nt	cdr3_aa
.	13	TRBV12-3/TRBV12-4	.	TRBJ2-6	TGTGCCAGCACCCTCCGGGGGGCCAACGTCCTGACTTTC	CASTLRGANVLTF
.	17	TRBV6-6	TRBD1	TRBJ1-6	TGTGCCAGCAGCCCCCCCGACGGGACAGTGGTGAATTCACCCCTCCACTTT	CASSPPDGTVVNSPLHF
many	13	TRBV5-5	.	TRBJ1-3	TGTGCCAGCAGCATTAACTCTGGAAACACCATATATTTT	CASSINSGNTIYF
many	13	TRBV7-2	.	TRBJ1-1	TGTGCCAGCAGCTTAGCGGCCCAGGCGGAGGCTTTCTTT	CASSLAAQAEAFF
.	17	TRBV6-2/TRBV6-3	TRBD2	TRBJ2-5	TGTGCCAGTTCGCTCACGGTAGCGGGGACCGGGGTGGAGACCCAGTACTTC	CASSLTVAGTGVETQYF
few	17	TRBV4-3	.	TRBJ2-3	TGCGCCAGCAGCCAAGCGGGCAGGGGACTTGGCACAGATACGCAGTATTTT	CASSQAGRGLGTDTQYF
many	13	TRBV21-1	.	TRBJ1-1	TGTGCCAGCATAGGTGGGGACTCGTCGTGGGCTTTCTTT	CASIGGDSSWAFF
few	17	TRBV7-9	TRBD1	TRBJ1-3	TGTGCCAGCAGCTCCAGTCCCGGGACAGGTGCGGGAAACACCATATATTTT	CASSSSPGTGAGNTIYF
.	14	TRBV7-2	.	TRBJ1-2	TGTGCCAGCAGCTCCATGAGGGAAGACTATGGCTACACCTTC	CASSSMREDYGYTF
many	15	TRBV9	.	TRBJ1-4	TGTGCCAGCAGCGTAGAAGGCAGAGAGGGTGAAAAACTGTTTTTT	CASSVEGREGEKLFF
.	12	TRBV6-2/TRBV6-3	TRBD1	TRBJ2-7	TGTGCCAGCAGTTACGACAGGGGCGAGCAGTACTTC	CASSYDRGEQYF
.	15	TRBV6-5	TRBD1	TRBJ2-1	TGTGCCAGCAGTAACCGGGACAGGGGGAGCAATGAGCAGTTCTTC	CASSNRDRGSNEQFF